This T cell receptor (beta chain) was recovered during a study of beta chain features in type 1 diabetes. All of the isolated RNA was reverse transcribed, so expressed TCRB transcripts were sequenced. Only in-frame clones appear in the TCRdb table, and some are missing; sequencing was by immunoSEQ multiplex PCR. The table shows around 120,000 clones, with around a sixth occurring only once. This CDR3 region has 15 residues. Germline V gene lookup returns CDR1 KGHSH and CDR2 LQKENI. Trimming removed 5 bases from V and 8 bases from J; junction bases left unmatched: 9. General study findings and limits: Type 1 diabetes patients had moderately but significantly shorter TCRB CDR3s in all four CD4+ subsets. A PCR bias possibly favoring shorter templates would apply equally to patients and controls. The influence of HLA type on TCRB rearrangement stayed undetermined.

Notes on this clone: What it binds is unknown.

Once sorted, every population was more than 95% pure. This TCR was recovered from a man younger than 35 with type 1 diabetes. This chain connects TRBV18 to TRBJ2-1, with 10 bases lining up with TRBD1. Sequencing was carried out using central memory CD4+ T cells from blood. The chain's CDR3 is CASSDGRTGGDEQFF. For the CDR3, the DNA is TGTGCCAGCTCAGACGGTCGGACAGGGGGGGATGAGCAGTTCTTC.